This TCR beta chain is from a study of PD-1 blockade in classical Hodgkin lymphoma. Overall study context: Patients got intravenous nivolumab 3 mg/kg every 2 weeks.

For this clone: Antigen specificity is unknown.

All the patients suffered relapse after autologous stem cell transplantation, and brentuximab vedotin exposure differed. Germline CDR1 is SGHRS and CDR2 is YFSETQ. The CDR3 extends over 19 amino acids. V was clipped by 2 bases and J by 2 bases, with 23 bases between them. General study points: Significantly greater TCR diversity emerged by C4D1 in CD4+ cells but not CD8+ cells. Possible causes of repertoire differences, disease activity or prior therapy, remain undefined. Newly diagnosed patients were reported to exhibit reduced baseline TCR diversity relative to healthy donors.

Produced via immunoSEQ multiplex PCR; TCRdb's table is partial and in-frame only. The sample yields 60,000 to 75,000 clones, about 88% seen once. This sequence was found in a human donor with classical Hodgkin lymphoma. The starting material was peripheral blood mononuclear cells (PBMCs), obtained at baseline. The chain is built from TRBV5-1 and TRBJ1-3, with a possible D match to TRBD1 (5 bases). DNA of the CDR3: TGCGCCAGCAGCTTCGCGCCACCTGGGGGGAAATATACTGGAAACACCATATATTTT. Translation: CASSFAPPGGKYTGNTIYF.